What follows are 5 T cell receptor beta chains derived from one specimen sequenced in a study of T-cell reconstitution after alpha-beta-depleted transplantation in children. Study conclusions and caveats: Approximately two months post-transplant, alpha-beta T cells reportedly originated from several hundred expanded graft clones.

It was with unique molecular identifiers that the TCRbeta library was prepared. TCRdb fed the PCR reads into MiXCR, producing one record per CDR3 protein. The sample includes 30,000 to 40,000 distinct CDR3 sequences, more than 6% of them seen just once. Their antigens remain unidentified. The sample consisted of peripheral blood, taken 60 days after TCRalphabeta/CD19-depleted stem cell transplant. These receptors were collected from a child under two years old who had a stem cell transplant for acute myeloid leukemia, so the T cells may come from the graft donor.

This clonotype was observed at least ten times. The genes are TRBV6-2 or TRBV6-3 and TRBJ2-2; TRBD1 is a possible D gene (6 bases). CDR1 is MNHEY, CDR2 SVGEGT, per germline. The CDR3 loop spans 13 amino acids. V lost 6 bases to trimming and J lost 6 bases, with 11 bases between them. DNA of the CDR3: TGTGCCAGCAGGATCGAGGGGGCCGGGGAGCTGTTTTTT. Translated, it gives CASRIEGAGELFF.

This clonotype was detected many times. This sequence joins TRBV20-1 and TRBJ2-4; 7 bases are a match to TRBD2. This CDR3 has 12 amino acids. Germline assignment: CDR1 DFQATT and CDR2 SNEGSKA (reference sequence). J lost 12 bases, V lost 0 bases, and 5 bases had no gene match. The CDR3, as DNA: TGCAGTGCTAGAGACCGACTAGCATCTCAGTACTTC. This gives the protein CSARDRLASQYF.

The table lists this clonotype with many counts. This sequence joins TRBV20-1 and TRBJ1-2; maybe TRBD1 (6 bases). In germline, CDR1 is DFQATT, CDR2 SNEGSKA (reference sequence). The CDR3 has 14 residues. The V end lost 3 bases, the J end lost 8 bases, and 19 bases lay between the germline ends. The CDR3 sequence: CSASPTGYGGGYTF. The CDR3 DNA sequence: TGCAGTGCTAGTCCTACAGGGTACGGCGGGGGCTACACCTTC.

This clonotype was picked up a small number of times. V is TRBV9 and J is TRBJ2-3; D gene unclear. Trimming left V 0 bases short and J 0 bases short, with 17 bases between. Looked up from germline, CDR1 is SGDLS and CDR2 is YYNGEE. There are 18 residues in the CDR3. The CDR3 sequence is CASSVEPQVTPSTDTQYF. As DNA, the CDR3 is TGTGCCAGCAGCGTAGAACCGCAGGTGACCCCTAGCACAGATACGCAGTATTTT. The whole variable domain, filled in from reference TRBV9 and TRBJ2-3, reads DSGVTQTPKHLITATGQRVTLRCSPRSGDLSVYWYQQSLDQGLQFLIQYYNGEERAKGNILERFSAQQFPDLHSELNLSSLELGDSALYFCASSVEPQVTPSTDTQYFGPGTRLTVL.

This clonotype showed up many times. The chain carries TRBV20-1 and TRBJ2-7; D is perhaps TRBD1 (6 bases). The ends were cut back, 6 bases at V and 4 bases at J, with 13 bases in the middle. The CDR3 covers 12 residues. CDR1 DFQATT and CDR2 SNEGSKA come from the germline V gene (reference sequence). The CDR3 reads CSAETGQYEQYF. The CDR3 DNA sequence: TGCAGTGCGGAAACAGGGCAATACGAGCAGTACTTC.